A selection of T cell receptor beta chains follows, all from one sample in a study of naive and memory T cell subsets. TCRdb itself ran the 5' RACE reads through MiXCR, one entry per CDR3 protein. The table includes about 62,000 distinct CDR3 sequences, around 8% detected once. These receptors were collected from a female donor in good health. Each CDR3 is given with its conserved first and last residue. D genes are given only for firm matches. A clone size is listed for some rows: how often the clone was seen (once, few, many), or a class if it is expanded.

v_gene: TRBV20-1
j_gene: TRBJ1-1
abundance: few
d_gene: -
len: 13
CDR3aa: CSARARLNTEAFF
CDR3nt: TGCAGTGCTAGAGCCAGGTTGAACACTGAAGCTTTCTTT

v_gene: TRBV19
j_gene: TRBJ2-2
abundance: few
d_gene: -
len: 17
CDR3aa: CASSIGEGALITGELFF
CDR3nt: TGTGCCAGTAGTATAGGGGAGGGGGCGCTTATCACCGGGGAGCTGTTTTTT

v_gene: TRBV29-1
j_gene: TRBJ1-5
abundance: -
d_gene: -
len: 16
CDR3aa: CSVGGREAIRNQPQHF
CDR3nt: TGCAGCGTTGGGGGCCGGGAGGCCATACGCAATCAGCCCCAGCATTTT

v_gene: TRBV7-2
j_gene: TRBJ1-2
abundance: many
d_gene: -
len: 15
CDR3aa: CASSMWTDPIYGYTF
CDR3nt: TGTGCCAGCAGCATGTGGACAGACCCAATCTATGGCTACACCTTC

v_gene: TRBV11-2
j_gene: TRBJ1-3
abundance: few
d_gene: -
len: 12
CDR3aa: CASTSSGNTIYF
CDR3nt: TGTGCCAGCACCAGCTCTGGAAACACCATATATTTT

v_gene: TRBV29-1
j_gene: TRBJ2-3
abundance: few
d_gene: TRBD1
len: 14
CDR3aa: CSVEGGQGKDTQYF
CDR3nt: TGCAGCGTTGAAGGGGGACAGGGGAAGGATACGCAGTATTTT

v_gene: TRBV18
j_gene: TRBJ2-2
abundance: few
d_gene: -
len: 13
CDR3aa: CASSPDTRRELFF
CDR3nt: TGTGCCAGCTCACCGGACACCCGAAGGGAGCTGTTTTTT

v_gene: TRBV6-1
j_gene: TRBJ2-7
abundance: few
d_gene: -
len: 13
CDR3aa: CASSSWGKGEQYF
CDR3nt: TGTGCCAGCAGTTCATGGGGGAAAGGCGAGCAGTACTTC

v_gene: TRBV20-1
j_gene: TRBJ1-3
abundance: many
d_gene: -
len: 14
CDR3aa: CSANPTHSGNTIYF
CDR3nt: TGCAGTGCTAACCCGACTCACTCTGGAAACACCATATATTTT

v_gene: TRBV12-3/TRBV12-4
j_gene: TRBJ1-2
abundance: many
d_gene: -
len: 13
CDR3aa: CASSWAKTYGYTF
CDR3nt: TGTGCCAGCAGCTGGGCCAAGACCTATGGCTACACCTTC

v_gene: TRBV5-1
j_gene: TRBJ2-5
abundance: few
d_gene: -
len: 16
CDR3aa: CASSLFAGPTQETQYF
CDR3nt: TGCGCCAGCAGCTTGTTCGCTGGTCCGACGCAAGAGACCCAGTACTTC

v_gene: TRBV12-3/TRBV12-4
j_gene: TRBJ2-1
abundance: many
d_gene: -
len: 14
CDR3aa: CASSLLRSYNEQFF
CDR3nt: TGTGCCAGCAGTTTATTGCGCTCCTACAATGAGCAGTTCTTC

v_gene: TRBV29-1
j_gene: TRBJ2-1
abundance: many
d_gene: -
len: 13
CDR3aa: CSVPGSSYNEQFF
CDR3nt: TGCAGCGTTCCCGGGAGCTCCTACAATGAGCAGTTCTTC

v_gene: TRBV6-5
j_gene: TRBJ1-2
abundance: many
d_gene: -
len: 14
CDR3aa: CASSYGSRDYGYTF
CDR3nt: TGTGCCAGCAGTTACGGGTCCAGGGACTATGGCTACACCTTC

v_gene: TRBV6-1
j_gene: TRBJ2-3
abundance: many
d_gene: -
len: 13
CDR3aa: CASSEVTRDTQYF
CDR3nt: TGTGCCAGCAGTGAAGTGACGAGAGATACGCAGTATTTT

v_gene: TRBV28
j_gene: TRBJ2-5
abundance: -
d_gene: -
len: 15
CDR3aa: CASSPPGQKGETQYF
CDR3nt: TGTGCCAGCAGTCCGCCGGGACAAAAAGGAGAGACCCAGTACTTC

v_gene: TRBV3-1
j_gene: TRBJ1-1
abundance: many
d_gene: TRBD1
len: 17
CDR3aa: CASSQVTYDRGRREAFF
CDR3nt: TGTGCCAGCAGCCAAGTTACCTACGACAGGGGGCGGCGTGAAGCTTTCTTT

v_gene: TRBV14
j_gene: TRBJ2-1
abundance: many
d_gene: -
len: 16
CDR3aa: CASSQGAVNSYNEQFF
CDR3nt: TGTGCCAGCAGCCAGGGGGCTGTAAACTCCTACAATGAGCAGTTCTTC

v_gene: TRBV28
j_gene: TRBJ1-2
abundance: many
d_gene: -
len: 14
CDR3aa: CASSPSTGSNGYTF
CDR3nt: TGTGCCAGCAGCCCTAGTACAGGGTCTAATGGCTACACCTTC

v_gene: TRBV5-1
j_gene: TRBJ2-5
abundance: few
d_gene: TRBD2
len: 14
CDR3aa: CASGAGGRQETQYF
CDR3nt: TGCGCCAGCGGAGCGGGAGGAAGGCAAGAGACCCAGTACTTC

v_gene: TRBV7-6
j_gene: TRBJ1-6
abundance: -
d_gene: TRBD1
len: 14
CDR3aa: CASSSTGWDSPLHF
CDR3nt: TGTGCCAGCAGCTCGACAGGGTGGGATTCACCCCTCCACTTT

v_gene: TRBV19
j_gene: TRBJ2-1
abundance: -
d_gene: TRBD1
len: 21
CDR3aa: CASSLRLIKAGGQGSYNEQFF
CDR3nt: TGTGCCAGTAGTCTCCGATTAATAAAAGCAGGTGGACAGGGTTCCTACAATGAGCAGTTCTTC